The clone carrying this TCR beta chain was picked up many times. Its target is not known. How the authors handled the data: What underpinned the distant-metastasis classifier for papillary thyroid cancer was the set of CDR3 differences across clinicopathological groups. TCRdb re-clonotyped the PCR reads through MiXCR. These V and J calls derive from TCRdb rather than the authors' analysis. Here the sample spans around 50,000 clones, less than 30% being singletons. This sample is part of a study of metastatic and nonmetastatic thyroid tumors. As for the study in general: Both malignant and benign thyroid patients supplied peripheral blood and tumor or nodule tissue samples, across which the repertoires of these patients were then compared. Study conclusions and caveats: Within blood and tumor, benign nodules reportedly had significantly lower TCR beta diversity than malignant thyroid tumors did.

V lost 5 bases to trimming and J lost 7 bases, with 12 bases between them. Per the germline V gene, CDR1 is LGHDT and CDR2 is YNNKEL (reference sequence). This CDR3 is 13 amino acids long. Not a single patient had been given any form of treatment at any point before undergoing thyroid surgery. Sequencing was done on a sample of blood. The rearrangement joins TRBV3-1 to TRBJ1-3; D is unresolved. The TCR sequence derives from a female donor with papillary thyroid cancer or a benign thyroid nodule (not recorded which). Some clones in this sample may be carry-over from other donors' samples. CDR3 residues: CASSAQRGNTIYF. Written as DNA, the CDR3 is TGTGCCAGCAGCGCACAACGAGGTAACACCATATATTTT.